The subject of this entry is one TCR beta chain. Trimming cost V 3 bases and J 2 bases; bases outside gene matches: 11. This CDR3 contains 16 residues. Germline V gene sequence: CDR1 SGHRS, CDR2 YFSETQ. This sample stems from a study of blood T cell repertoires in COVID-19. On the study more broadly: Specimens from acute and convalescent COVID-19 originated in the United States, Italy and Spain. Nucleic acid was either cDNA or gDNA, and it came from T cells, B-cell-depleted T cells, or PBMCs.

Per the original data handling: Estimation of nucleated cell counts was performed using reference gene primer amplification. The protocol was immunoSEQ multiplex PCR, while the TCRdb copy is restricted to in-frame clones and leaves out a portion. V, J and clone size are taken as reported in that table, and D and trimming were inferred from the DNA itself. The sample has a few hundred thousand clones, around 89% seen once. This clonotype originated in a woman in her 30s with COVID-19, enrolled during active disease. Sequencing was performed on peripheral blood. V usage is TRBV5-1 and J usage is TRBJ2-7, with 7 bases fitting TRBD2. CDR3 residues: CASSSPSGGVPYEQYF. The CDR3 bases are TGCGCCAGCAGCTCCCCCTCTGGGGGGGTACCCTACGAGCAGTACTTC.